A selection of T cell receptor beta chains follows, all from one sample in a study of blood T cell repertoires in COVID-19. Using immunoSEQ multiplex PCR, the repertoire was profiled, and TCRdb retains in-frame clones only, with some absent. The sample consists of approximately 240,000 clones, roughly 84% of them appearing once. The sequencing sample was made of peripheral blood. These TCRs come from a woman younger than 45 who had recovered from COVID-19. CDR3s include the opening cysteine and the closing phenylalanine or tryptophan. A D gene is named only where the DNA matches it firmly. Clone size is stated in some rows and not others, as once, few, many or a class when expanded.

V	J	D	length	size	CDR3	DNA
TRBV2	TRBJ1-3	NA	12	once	CASSGETGSIYF	TGTGCCAGCAGTGGGGAGACAGGTTCAATATATTTT
TRBV7-3	TRBJ2-3	TRBD2	16	NA	CASSLQSGSGTDTQYF	TGTGCCAGCAGCTTACAGAGCGGGAGCGGCACAGATACGCAGTATTTT
TRBV27	TRBJ1-2	NA	13	NA	CASSPGTYYGYTF	TGTGCCAGCAGTCCCGGGACTTACTATGGCTACACCTTC
TRBV7-8	TRBJ2-7	TRBD1	16	NA	CASRRGRTGGRDEQYF	TGTGCCAGCAGGCGGGGTAGGACAGGGGGGCGCGACGAGCAGTACTTC
TRBV28	TRBJ2-1	TRBD1	13	NA	CASSRTGASEQFF	TGTGCCAGCAGCCGGACAGGGGCTAGCGAGCAGTTCTTC
TRBV2	TRBJ2-3	TRBD2	17	NA	CASSDRLAGEVPDTQYF	TGTGCCAGCAGTGATCGACTAGCGGGAGAAGTACCAGATACGCAGTATTTT
TRBV2	TRBJ1-2	NA	13	NA	CASSPDSNYGYTF	TGTGCCAGCAGTCCAGACTCTAACTATGGCTACACCTTC
TRBV28	TRBJ1-2	NA	15	NA	CASSLIPTANYGYTF	TGTGCCAGCAGTTTAATCCCTACTGCGAACTATGGCTACACCTTC
TRBV18	TRBJ2-6	NA	15	NA	CASSPELSGANVLTF	TGTGCCAGCTCACCAGAGCTCTCTGGGGCCAACGTCCTGACTTTC
TRBV13	TRBJ2-1	NA	14	NA	CASSRRGTYNEQFF	TGTGCCAGCAGCCGACGCGGGACCTACAATGAGCAGTTCTTC
TRBV29-1	TRBJ1-1	NA	13	NA	CSVEKNLNTEAFF	TGCAGCGTTGAGAAGAACTTGAACACTGAAGCTTTCTTT
TRBV7-9	TRBJ2-5	TRBD1	18	once	CASSLARGTGQYQETQYF	TGTGCCAGCAGCTTAGCCAGGGGGACAGGGCAGTACCAAGAGACCCAGTACTTC
TRBV9	TRBJ1-4	TRBD1	16	NA	CASSVSRDRGEEKLFF	TGTGCCAGCAGCGTATCTCGGGACAGGGGGGAAGAAAAACTGTTTTTT
TRBV28	TRBJ1-5	TRBD1	16	NA	CASSLRTGLGNQPQHF	TGTGCCAGCAGTTTAAGGACAGGATTAGGGAATCAGCCCCAGCATTTT
TRBV11-3	TRBJ1-1	TRBD1	15	few	CASSPGQGVDPEAFF	TGTGCCAGCAGCCCCGGACAGGGAGTCGATCCCGAAGCTTTCTTT
TRBV5-1	TRBJ2-3	NA	16	NA	CASSLPDSSSTDTQYF	TGCGCCAGCAGCTTACCGGACAGCTCTAGCACAGATACGCAGTATTTT
TRBV7-2	TRBJ1-1	NA	16	NA	CASSLYAGIMNTEAFF	TGTGCCAGCAGCTTATACGCAGGAATCATGAACACTGAAGCTTTCTTT
TRBV15	TRBJ1-1	NA	17	NA	CATSSPTSISGVDEAFF	TGTGCCACCAGCAGCCCTACTTCCATCTCAGGGGTGGATGAAGCTTTCTTT
TRBV6-5	TRBJ1-2	TRBD1	15	NA	CASRQGASPNYGYTF	TGTGCCAGCAGGCAGGGGGCCTCCCCTAACTATGGCTACACCTTC
TRBV7-9	TRBJ1-2	NA	12	NA	CASSLEGYGYTF	TGTGCCAGCAGCTTAGAGGGGTATGGCTACACCTTC
TRBV5-1	TRBJ1-1	NA	15	NA	CASSLMGRVSTEAFF	TGCGCCAGCAGCTTGATGGGGCGAGTGAGCACTGAAGCTTTCTTT
TRBV28	TRBJ1-4	NA	13	NA	CASRPGGGEKLFF	TGTGCCAGCAGGCCGGGCGGGGGTGAAAAACTGTTTTTT
TRBV6-5	TRBJ1-1	NA	15	NA	CASSYSEELGTEAFF	TGTGCCAGCAGTTACTCGGAGGAGCTAGGCACTGAAGCTTTCTTT
TRBV10-2	TRBJ2-7	TRBD1	13	NA	CAIRQGASYEQYF	TGCGCCATTCGACAGGGGGCCTCCTACGAGCAGTACTTC
TRBV27	TRBJ2-1	TRBD2	17	NA	CASSLVSSGSEMNEQFF	TGTGCCAGCAGTTTAGTTTCTAGCGGGAGTGAAATGAATGAGCAGTTCTTC
TRBV4-1	TRBJ1-1	NA	14	few	CASSQAGGWTEAFF	TGCGCCAGCAGCCAAGCCGGGGGTTGGACTGAAGCTTTCTTT
TRBV25-1	TRBJ2-3	TRBD1	14	NA	CASSRDRGTDTQYF	TGTGCCAGCAGCCGGGACAGGGGTACAGATACGCAGTATTTT
TRBV15	TRBJ1-5	NA	13	NA	CATSSELFEARHF	TGTGCCACCAGCAGCGAGCTATTCGAAGCACGGCATTTT
TRBV7-9	TRBJ1-4	NA	14	NA	CASSVDSLNEKLFF	TGTGCCAGCAGCGTGGACAGCTTGAATGAAAAACTGTTTTTT
TRBV19	TRBJ2-7	TRBD2	16	NA	CASSLGTSGSSYEQYF	TGTGCCAGTAGTCTCGGGACTAGCGGGAGCTCCTACGAGCAGTACTTC
TRBV24-1	TRBJ2-7	NA	14	NA	CATSDAKGSDEQYF	TGTGCCACCAGTGATGCAAAGGGGTCCGACGAGCAGTACTTC
TRBV19	TRBJ2-3	NA	13	NA	CACGGLVTDTQYF	TGTGCCTGCGGCGGTCTCGTCACAGATACGCAGTATTTT
TRBV5-5	TRBJ2-7	NA	15	NA	CASSLALSGSYEQYF	TGTGCCAGCAGCTTGGCCTTATCCGGCTCCTACGAGCAGTACTTC